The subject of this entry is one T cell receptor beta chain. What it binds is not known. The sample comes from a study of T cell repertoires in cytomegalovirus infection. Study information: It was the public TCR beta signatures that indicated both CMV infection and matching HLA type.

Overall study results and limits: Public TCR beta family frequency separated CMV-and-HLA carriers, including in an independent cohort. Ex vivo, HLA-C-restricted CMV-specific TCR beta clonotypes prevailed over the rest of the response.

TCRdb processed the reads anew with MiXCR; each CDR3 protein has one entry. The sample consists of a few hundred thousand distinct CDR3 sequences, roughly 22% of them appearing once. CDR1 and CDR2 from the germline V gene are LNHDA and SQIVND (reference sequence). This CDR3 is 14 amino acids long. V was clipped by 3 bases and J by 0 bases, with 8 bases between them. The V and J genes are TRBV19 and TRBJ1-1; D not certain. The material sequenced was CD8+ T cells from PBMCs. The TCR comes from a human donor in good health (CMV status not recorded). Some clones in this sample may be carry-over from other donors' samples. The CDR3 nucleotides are TGTGCCAGTAGTATGTGGCAGATGAACACTGAAGCTTTCTTT. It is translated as CASSMWQMNTEAFF. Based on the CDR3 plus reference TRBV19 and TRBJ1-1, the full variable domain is DGGITQSPKYLFRKEGQNVTLSCEQNLNHDAMYWYRQDPGQGLRLIYYSQIVNDFQKGDIAEGYSVSREKKESFPLTVTSAQKNPTAFYLCASSMWQMNTEAFFGQGTRLTVV.